These 2 T cell receptor beta chains originate from one sample sequenced in a study of CD4 T cells in relation to SARS-CoV-2 and coronaviruses. The unexposed donors gave CD4+ T cells in about 2010-2019, prior to COVID-19. This table comes from immunoSEQ multiplex PCR, and its TCRdb copy is limited to in-frame clones, with some not included. This sample carries about 59,000 clones, about nine tenths of them seen once, and the ten largest clones take about 1.5%. Sequenced sample: memory CD4+ T cells from PBMCs. The source of these receptors is a human donor in good health.

This chain links TRBV4-2 with TRBJ2-1; 9 bases match TRBD2. J lost 4 bases, V lost 3 bases, and 7 bases had no gene match. Germline V gene data show CDR1 as LGHNA and CDR2 as YNFKEQ. The CDR3 sequence is 16 residues long. CDR3: CASSQSASGTYNEQFF. The CDR3 DNA reads TGTGCCAGCAGCCAGTCGGCTAGCGGGACGTACAATGAGCAGTTCTTC.

V gene TRBV9 combines with J gene TRBJ2-1, with 12 bases aligning to TRBD2. V gave up 4 bases and J gave up 10 bases; unmatched junction bases: 12. The CDR3 contains 16 residues. Germline CDR1 reads SGDLS; CDR2 reads YYNGEE. The DNA for the CDR3 is TGTGCCAGCAGCTCGAACCTAGCGGGAGGGCAGCGGGAGCAGTTCTTC. As protein: CASSSNLAGGQREQFF.